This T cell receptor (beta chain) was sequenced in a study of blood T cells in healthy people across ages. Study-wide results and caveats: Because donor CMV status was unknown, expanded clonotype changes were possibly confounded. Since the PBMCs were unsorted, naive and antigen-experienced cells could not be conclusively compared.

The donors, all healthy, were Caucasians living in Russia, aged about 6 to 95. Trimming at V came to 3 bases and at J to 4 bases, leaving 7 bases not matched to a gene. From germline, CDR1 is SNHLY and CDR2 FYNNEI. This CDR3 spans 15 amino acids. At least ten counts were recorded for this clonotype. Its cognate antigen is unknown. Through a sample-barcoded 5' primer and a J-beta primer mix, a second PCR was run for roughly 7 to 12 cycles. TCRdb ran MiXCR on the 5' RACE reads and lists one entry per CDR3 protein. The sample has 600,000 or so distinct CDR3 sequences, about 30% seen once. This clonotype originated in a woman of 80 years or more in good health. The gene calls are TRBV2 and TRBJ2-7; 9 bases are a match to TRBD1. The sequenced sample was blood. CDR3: CASSDLGTGWYEQYF. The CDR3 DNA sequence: TGTGCCAGCAGTGATTTAGGGACAGGGTGGTACGAGCAGTACTTC.